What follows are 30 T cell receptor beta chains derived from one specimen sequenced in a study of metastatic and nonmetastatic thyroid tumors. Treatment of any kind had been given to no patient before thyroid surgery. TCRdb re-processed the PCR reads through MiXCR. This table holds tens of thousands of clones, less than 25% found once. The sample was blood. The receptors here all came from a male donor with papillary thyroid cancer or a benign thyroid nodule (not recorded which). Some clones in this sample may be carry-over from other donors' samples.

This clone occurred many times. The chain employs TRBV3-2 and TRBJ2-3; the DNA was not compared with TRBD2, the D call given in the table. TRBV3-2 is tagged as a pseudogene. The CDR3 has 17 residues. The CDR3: CASSRRGTSGWTDTQYF. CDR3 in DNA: TGTGCCAGCAGCCGCCGAGGGACTAGCGGGTGGACAGATACGCAGTATTTT.

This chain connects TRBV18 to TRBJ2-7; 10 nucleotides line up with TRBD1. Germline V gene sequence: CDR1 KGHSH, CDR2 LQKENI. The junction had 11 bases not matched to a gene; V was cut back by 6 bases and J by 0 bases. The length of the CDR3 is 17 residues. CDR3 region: CASSHRSGTGASYEQYF. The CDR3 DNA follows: TGTGCCAGCTCTCATAGATCCGGGACAGGGGCCTCCTACGAGCAGTACTTC. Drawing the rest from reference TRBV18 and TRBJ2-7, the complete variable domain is NAGVMQNPRHLVRRRGQEARLRCSPMKGHSHVYWYRQLPEEGLKFMVYLQKENIIDESGMPKERFSAEFPKEGPSILRIQQVVRGDSAAYFCASSHRSGTGASYEQYFGPGTRLTVT.

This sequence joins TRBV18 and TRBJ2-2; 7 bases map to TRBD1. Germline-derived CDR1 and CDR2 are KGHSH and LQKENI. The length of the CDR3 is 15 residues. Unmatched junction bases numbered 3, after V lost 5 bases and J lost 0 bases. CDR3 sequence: CASSTRGSNTGELFF. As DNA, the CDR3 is TGTGCCAGCTCAACCAGGGGGTCGAACACCGGGGAGCTGTTTTTT. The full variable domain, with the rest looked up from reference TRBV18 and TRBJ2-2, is NAGVMQNPRHLVRRRGQEARLRCSPMKGHSHVYWYRQLPEEGLKFMVYLQKENIIDESGMPKERFSAEFPKEGPSILRIQQVVRGDSAAYFCASSTRGSNTGELFFGEGSRLTVL.

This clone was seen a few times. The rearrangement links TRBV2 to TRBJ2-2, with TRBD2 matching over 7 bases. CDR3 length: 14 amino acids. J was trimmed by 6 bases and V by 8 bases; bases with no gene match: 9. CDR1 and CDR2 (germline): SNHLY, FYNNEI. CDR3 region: CASAPWGGAGELFF. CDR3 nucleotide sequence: TGTGCCAGCGCCCCCTGGGGAGGGGCCGGGGAGCTGTTTTTT.

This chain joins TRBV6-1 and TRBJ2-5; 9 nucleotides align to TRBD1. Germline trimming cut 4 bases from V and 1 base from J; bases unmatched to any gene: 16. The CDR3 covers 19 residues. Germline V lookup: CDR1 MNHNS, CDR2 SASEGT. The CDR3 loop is CASSAIGGRDRVFQETQYF. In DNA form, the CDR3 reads TGTGCCAGCAGTGCCATCGGGGGAAGGGACAGGGTCTTCCAAGAGACCCAGTACTTC.

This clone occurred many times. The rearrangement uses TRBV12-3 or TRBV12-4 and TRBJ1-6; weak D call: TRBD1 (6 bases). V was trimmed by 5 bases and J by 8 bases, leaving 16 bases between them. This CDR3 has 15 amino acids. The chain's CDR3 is CASSLGRGSYSPLHF. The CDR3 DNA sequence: TGTGCCAGCAGTCTAGGCAGGGGTAGTTATTCACCCCTCCACTTT.

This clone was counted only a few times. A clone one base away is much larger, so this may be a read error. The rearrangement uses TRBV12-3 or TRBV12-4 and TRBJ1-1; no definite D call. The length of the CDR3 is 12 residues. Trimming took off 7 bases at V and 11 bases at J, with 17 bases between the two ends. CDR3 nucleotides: TGTGCCAGCATCCTACTTGACGGGAAGGCTTTCTTT. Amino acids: CASILLDGKAFF.

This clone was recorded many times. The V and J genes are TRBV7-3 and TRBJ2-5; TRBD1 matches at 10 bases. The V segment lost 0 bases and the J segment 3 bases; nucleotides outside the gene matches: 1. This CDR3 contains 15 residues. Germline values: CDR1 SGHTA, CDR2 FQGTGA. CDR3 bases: TGTGCCAGCAGCTTAACCGGGACAGGGGAAGAGACCCAGTACTTC. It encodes CASSLTGTGEETQYF.

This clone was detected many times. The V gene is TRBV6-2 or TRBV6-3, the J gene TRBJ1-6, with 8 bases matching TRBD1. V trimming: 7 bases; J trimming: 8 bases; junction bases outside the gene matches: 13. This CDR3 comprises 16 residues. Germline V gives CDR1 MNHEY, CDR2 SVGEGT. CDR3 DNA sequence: TGTGCCAGCATGTGGCGCCCGGGACAGGATTATTCACCCCTCCACTTT. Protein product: CASMWRPGQDYSPLHF.

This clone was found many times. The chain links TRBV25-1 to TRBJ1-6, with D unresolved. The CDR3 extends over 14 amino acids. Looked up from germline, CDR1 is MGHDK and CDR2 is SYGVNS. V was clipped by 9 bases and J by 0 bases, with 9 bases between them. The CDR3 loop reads CASGVSSYNSPLHF. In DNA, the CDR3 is TGTGCCAGTGGGGTGAGCTCCTATAATTCACCCCTCCACTTT.

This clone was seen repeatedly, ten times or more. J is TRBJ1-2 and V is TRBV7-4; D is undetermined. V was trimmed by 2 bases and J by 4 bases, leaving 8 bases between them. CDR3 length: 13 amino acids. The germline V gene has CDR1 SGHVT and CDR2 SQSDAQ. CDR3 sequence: CASSLIWGYGYTF. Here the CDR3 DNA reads TGTGCCAGCAGCTTAATCTGGGGCTATGGCTACACCTTC.

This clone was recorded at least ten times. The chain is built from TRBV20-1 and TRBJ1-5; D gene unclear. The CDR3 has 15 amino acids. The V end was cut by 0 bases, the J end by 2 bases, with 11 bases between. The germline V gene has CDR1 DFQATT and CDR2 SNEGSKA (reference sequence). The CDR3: CSARDATAGNQPQHF. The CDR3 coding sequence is TGCAGTGCTAGAGACGCGACTGCCGGCAATCAGCCCCAGCATTTT.

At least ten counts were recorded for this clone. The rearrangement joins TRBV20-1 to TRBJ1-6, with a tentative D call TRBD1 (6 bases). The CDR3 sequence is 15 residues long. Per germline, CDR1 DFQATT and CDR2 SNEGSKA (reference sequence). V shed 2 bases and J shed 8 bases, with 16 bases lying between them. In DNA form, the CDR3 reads TGCAGTGCTAGATCGGGGGACACCAATTATTCACCCCTCCACTTT. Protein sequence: CSARSGDTNYSPLHF.

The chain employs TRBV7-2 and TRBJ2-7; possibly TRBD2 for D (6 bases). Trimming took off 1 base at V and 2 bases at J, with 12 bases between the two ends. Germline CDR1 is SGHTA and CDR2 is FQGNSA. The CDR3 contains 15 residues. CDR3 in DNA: TGTGCCAGCAGCTTAGGCGGGGCTCTTCCCTACGAGCAGTACTTC. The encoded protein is CASSLGGALPYEQYF.

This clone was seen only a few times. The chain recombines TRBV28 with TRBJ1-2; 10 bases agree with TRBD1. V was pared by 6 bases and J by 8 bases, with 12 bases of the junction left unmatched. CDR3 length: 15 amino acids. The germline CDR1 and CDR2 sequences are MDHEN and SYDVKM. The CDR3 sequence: CASRDDRGHMFGYTF. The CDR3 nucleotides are TGTGCCAGCAGGGATGACAGGGGGCACATGTTCGGCTACACCTTC.

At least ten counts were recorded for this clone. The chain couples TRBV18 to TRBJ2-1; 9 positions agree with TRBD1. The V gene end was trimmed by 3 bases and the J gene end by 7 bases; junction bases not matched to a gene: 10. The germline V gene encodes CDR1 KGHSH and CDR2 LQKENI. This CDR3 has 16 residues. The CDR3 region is CASSPPRGQGNNEQFF. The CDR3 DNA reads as TGTGCCAGCTCACCCCCAAGAGGACAGGGGAATAATGAGCAGTTCTTC.

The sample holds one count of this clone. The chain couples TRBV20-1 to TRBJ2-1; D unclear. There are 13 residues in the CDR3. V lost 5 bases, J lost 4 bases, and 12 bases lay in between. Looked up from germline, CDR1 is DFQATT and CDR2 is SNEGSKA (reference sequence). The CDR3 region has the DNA TGCAGTGCTGGGGTAGGTTTGTACAATGAGCAGTTCTTC. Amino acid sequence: CSAGVGLYNEQFF.

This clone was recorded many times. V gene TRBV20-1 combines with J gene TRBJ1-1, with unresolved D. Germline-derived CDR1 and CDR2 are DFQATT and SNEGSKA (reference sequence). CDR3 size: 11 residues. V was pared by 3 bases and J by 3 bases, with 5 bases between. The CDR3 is CSAREYTEAFF. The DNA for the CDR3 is TGCAGTGCTAGGGAATACACTGAAGCTTTCTTT.

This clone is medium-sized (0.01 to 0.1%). The CDR3 sequence: CASSLGDTNTGELFF. For the CDR3, the DNA is TGCGCCAGCAGCTTGGGCGACACGAACACCGGGGAGCTGTTTTTT. This chain links TRBV5-1 with TRBJ2-2; unclear D gene. V lost 0 bases, J lost 0 bases, and 6 bases lay in between. CDR3 length: 15 amino acids. Germline V lookup: CDR1 SGHRS, CDR2 YFSETQ.

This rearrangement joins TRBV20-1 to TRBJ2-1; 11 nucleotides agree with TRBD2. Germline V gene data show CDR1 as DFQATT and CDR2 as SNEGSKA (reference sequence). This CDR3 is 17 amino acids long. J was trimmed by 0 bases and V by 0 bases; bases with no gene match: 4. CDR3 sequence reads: CSARDETSGSSYNEQFF. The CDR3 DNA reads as TGCAGTGCTAGAGATGAAACTAGCGGGAGCTCCTACAATGAGCAGTTCTTC.

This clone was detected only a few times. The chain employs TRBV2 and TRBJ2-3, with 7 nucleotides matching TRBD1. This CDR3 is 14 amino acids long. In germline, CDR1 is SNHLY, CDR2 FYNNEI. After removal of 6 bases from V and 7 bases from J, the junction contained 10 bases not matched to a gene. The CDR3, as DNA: TGTGCCAGCAGCGAGCGACAGGGTACAAATACGCAGTATTTT. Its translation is CASSERQGTNTQYF. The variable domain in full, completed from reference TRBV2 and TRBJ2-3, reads EPEVTQTPSHQVTQMGQEVILRCVPISNHLYFYWYRQILGQKVEFLVSFYNNEISEKSEIFDDQFSVERPDGSNFTLKIRSTKLEDSAMYFCASSERQGTNTQYFGPGTRLTVL.

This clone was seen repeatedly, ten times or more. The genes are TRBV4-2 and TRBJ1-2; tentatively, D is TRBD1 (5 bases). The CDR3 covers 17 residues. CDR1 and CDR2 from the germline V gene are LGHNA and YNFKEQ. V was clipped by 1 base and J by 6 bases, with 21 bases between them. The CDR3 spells CASSQVTGTHGGHGYTF. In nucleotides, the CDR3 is TGTGCCAGCAGCCAAGTTACCGGGACCCACGGGGGTCATGGCTACACCTTC.

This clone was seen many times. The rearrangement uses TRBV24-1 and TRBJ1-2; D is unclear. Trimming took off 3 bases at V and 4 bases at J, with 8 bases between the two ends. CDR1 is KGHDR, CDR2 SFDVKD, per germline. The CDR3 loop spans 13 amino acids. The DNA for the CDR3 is TGTGCCACCAGTGATACTAGACTCTATGGCTACACCTTC. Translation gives CATSDTRLYGYTF.

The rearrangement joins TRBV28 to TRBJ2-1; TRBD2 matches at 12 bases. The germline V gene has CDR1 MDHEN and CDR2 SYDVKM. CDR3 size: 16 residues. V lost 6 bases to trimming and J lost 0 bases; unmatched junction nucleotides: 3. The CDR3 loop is CASRTTSGSSYNEQFF. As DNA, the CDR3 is TGTGCCAGCAGAACGACTAGCGGGAGCTCCTACAATGAGCAGTTCTTC.

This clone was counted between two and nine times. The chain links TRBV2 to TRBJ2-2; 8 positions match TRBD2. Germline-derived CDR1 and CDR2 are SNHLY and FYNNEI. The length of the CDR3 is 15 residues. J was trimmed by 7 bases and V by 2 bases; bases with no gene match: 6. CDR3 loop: CASSEQASGFGELFF. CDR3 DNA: TGTGCCAGCAGTGAACAAGCTAGCGGGTTCGGGGAGCTGTTTTTT.

The CDR3 bases are TGTGCCAGCAGCGGAACTATTCACAATGAGCAGTTCTTC. This codes for CASSGTIHNEQFF. This chain joins TRBV9 and TRBJ2-1, with D hard to call. V gave up 3 bases and J gave up 5 bases, with 9 bases separating them. The CDR3 consists of 13 residues. The V gene's germline CDR1 is SGDLS and CDR2 YYNGEE.

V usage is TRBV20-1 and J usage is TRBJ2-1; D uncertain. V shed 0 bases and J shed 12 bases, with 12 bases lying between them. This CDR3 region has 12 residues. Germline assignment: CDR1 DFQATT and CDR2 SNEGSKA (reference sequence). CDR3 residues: CSARDLGVLQFF. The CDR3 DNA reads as TGCAGTGCTAGAGACCTTGGAGTTCTGCAGTTCTTC.

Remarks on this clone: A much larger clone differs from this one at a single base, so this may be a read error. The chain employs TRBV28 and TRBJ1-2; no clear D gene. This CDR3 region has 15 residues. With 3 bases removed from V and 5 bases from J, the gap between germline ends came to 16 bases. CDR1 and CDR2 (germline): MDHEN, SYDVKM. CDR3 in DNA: TGTGCCAGCAGTTTGTGTGGACCAAACTCATATGGCTACACCTTC. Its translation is CASSLCGPNSYGYTF.

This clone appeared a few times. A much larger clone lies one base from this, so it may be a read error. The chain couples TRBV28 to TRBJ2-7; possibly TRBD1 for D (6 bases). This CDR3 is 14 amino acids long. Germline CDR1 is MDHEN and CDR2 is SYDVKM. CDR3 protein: CASILQGRLHEQYF. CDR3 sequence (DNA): TGTGCCAGCATTTTACAGGGAAGACTCCACGAGCAGTACTTC.

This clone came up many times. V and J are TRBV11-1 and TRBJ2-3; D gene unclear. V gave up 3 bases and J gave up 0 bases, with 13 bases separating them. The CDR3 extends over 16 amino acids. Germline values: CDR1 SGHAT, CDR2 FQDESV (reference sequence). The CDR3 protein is CASSFYAAFSTDTQYF. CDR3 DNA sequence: TGTGCCAGCAGCTTTTATGCAGCCTTTAGCACAGATACGCAGTATTTT.